These 12 T cell receptor beta chains originate from one sample sequenced in a study of siplizumab effects on memory and regulatory T cells. TCRdb's copy holds only in-frame clones and misses some; the assay was immunoSEQ multiplex PCR. The sample shows more than 60,000 clones, roughly 93% of them seen only once. The sample comprised CD8+ T cells sorted from blood. These receptors came from a human donor in good health.

The V and J genes are TRBV4-1 and TRBJ2-7, with 8 bases matching TRBD1. Germline trimming cut 1 base from V and 1 base from J; bases unmatched to any gene: 3. This CDR3 region has 15 residues. Germline-derived CDR1 and CDR2 are MGHRA and YSYEKL. CDR3 DNA sequence: TGCGCCAGCAGCCAAGGACAGGGGCAATCCTACGAGCAGTACTTC. It translates to CASSQGQGQSYEQYF.

The J gene is TRBJ2-3, the V gene TRBV9; 11 bases are a match to TRBD2. The CDR3 is 15 residues long. Germline values: CDR1 SGDLS, CDR2 YYNGEE. Trimming took 3 bases from V and 0 from J; bases not matched to a gene: 0. In nucleotides, the CDR3 is TGTGCCAGCAGCGGACTAGCGGGGAGCACAGATACGCAGTATTTT. This gives the protein CASSGLAGSTDTQYF.

The rearrangement uses TRBV5-4 and TRBJ2-5; D is uncertain. This CDR3 contains 15 residues. V was cut by 1 base and J by 4 bases, with 14 bases left in between. Germline CDR1 and CDR2: SGHNT and YYREEE (reference sequence). The CDR3 DNA reads as TGTGCCAGCAGCTTGTCGGTTCTTTGGGGAGAGACCCAGTACTTC. It specifies CASSLSVLWGETQYF.

The rearrangement uses TRBV6-5 and TRBJ2-5, with D maybe TRBD2 (6 bases). This CDR3 is built from 15 residues. From germline, CDR1 is MNHEY and CDR2 SVGAGI. Trimming cost V 6 bases and J 5 bases, with 19 bases left between them. CDR3 nucleotide sequence: TGTGCCAGCAGGCCTACCGGTAGCGGTGGGGAGACCCAGTACTTC. Translated: CASRPTGSGGETQYF.

V gene TRBV28 combines with J gene TRBJ2-2; D call uncertain. The germline gives CDR1 MDHEN, CDR2 SYDVKM. The length of the CDR3 is 12 residues. V lost 2 bases and J 7 bases, leaving 5 bases between the germline ends. CDR3 region: CASSLRSGELFF. In DNA, the CDR3 is TGTGCCAGCAGTTTAAGGAGCGGGGAGCTGTTTTTT.

CDR3 region: CASSSQTSGGPNEQFF. CDR3 coding DNA: TGTGCCAGCAGCTCACAAACTAGCGGGGGGCCTAATGAGCAGTTCTTC. The chain couples TRBV7-9 to TRBJ2-1; 12 bases map to TRBD2. Germline V lookup: CDR1 SEHNR, CDR2 FQNEAQ (reference sequence). The CDR3 extends over 16 amino acids. V was clipped by 4 bases and J by 7 bases; unmatched bases: 8.

V gene TRBV5-4 combines with J gene TRBJ2-5; D possibly corresponds to TRBD2 (6 bases). This CDR3 spans 13 amino acids. Deletions cut 4 bases from V and 5 bases from J, with 12 bases between. CDR1 and CDR2 from the germline V gene are SGHNT and YYREEE (reference sequence). Here the CDR3 DNA reads TGTGCCAGCAGCGCCCCTAGCGCGGAGACCCAGTACTTC. Its translation: CASSAPSAETQYF.

V is TRBV2 and J is TRBJ2-5, with D perhaps TRBD1 (6 bases). CDR1 is SNHLY, CDR2 FYNNEI, per germline. There are 16 residues in the CDR3. V was shortened by 4 bases and J by 5 bases, with 20 bases between the two germline ends. This CDR3 is CASSGDWLRGAETQYF. In nucleotides, the CDR3 is TGTGCCAGCAGTGGAGATTGGCTCAGGGGAGCGGAGACCCAGTACTTC.

The V call is TRBV5-6, the J call TRBJ2-4; D remains unclear. CDR1 is SGHDT, CDR2 YYEEEE, per germline. Deletions cut 0 bases from V and 0 bases from J, with 7 bases between. The CDR3 runs to 15 residues. The CDR3: CASSLASEAKNIQYF. CDR3 sequence (DNA): TGTGCCAGCAGCTTGGCCTCCGAAGCCAAAAACATTCAGTACTTC.

This clone has more than one count but fewer than ten. This rearrangement joins TRBV11-3 to TRBJ1-2; tentative D call: TRBD1 (5 bases). The ends were cut back, 0 bases at V and 7 bases at J, with 12 bases in the middle. Per germline, CDR1 SGHNT and CDR2 YENEEA. This CDR3 is 14 amino acids long. This CDR3 reads CASSLEWQGGGYTF. CDR3 coding DNA: TGTGCCAGCAGCTTAGAGTGGCAGGGCGGTGGCTACACCTTC.

This rearrangement joins TRBV25-1 to TRBJ2-5, with 7 bases identical to TRBD2. The germline CDR1 and CDR2 sequences are MGHDK and SYGVNS. V was clipped by 8 bases and J by 5 bases; unmatched bases: 17. The CDR3 has 16 residues. CDR3 bases: TGTGCCAGCGCCCTGGGGGACTACACGGTGGGGGAGACCCAGTACTTC. Translated, it gives CASALGDYTVGETQYF.

The CDR3 bases are TGTGCCAGCAGTTTTGAGGGGAATCAGCCCCAGCATTTT. Its translation: CASSFEGNQPQHF. The V and J genes are TRBV27 and TRBJ1-5, with D perhaps TRBD1 (5 bases). This CDR3 spans 13 amino acids. Deletions cut 3 bases from V and 4 bases from J, with 7 bases between. Germline CDR1 reads MNHEY; CDR2 reads SMNVEV (reference sequence).